This T cell receptor (beta chain) came from a study of T cell responses to AZD1222 COVID-19 vaccine. Study observations and caveats: Across the whole spike, CD4 TCRs peaked at regions 160-218 and 743-854. A rise in Spike-specific TCR breadth and depth followed two AZD1222 doses.

The CDR3 spans 15 residues. V shed 2 bases and J 9 bases; nucleotides not matched to a gene: 9. From germline, CDR1 is KGHSH and CDR2 LQKENI. Libraries were prepared by immunoSEQ multiplex PCR; TCRdb keeps only in-frame clonotypes and omits some of them. The table includes about 140,000 clones, around 90% detected once. Comment on this clone: Its specificity is not known.

The receptor was derived from an adult in good health. The sample here was peripheral blood, taken on day 0 of AZD1222 vaccination. The V gene is TRBV18, the J gene TRBJ1-4; 7 bases fit TRBD1. The CDR3 loop is CASSPNTGVSQKLFF. The CDR3 DNA reads as TGTGCCAGCTCACCAAATACAGGGGTGTCACAAAAACTGTTTTTT.